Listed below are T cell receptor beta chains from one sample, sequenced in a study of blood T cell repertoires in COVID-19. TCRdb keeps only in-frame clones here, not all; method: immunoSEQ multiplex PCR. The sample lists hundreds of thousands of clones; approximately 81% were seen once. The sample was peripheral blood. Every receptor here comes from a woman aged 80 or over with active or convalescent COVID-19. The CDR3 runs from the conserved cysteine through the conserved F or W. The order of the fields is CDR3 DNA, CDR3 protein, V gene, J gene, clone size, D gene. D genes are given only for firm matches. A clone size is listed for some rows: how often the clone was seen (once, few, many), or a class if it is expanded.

TGTGCCAGCAGTTTAAGAAGGGACAGGGCCCGGGACGGCTACACCTTC	CASSLRRDRARDGYTF	TRBV27	TRBJ1-2	-	TRBD1
TGTGCCAGCAGCTACGGACAGAACTATGGCTACACCTTC	CASSYGQNYGYTF	TRBV11-3	TRBJ1-2	-	-
TGTGCCAGCTCACCGGTGAGCAAGGCGGGCTCTGGGGCCAACGTCCTGACTTTC	CASSPVSKAGSGANVLTF	TRBV18	TRBJ2-6	-	-
TGTGCCAGCAGGACAGGGGGCGCCGACACCGGGGAGCTGTTTTTT	CASRTGGADTGELFF	TRBV6-5	TRBJ2-2	-	TRBD1
TGTGCCAGCAGCCCGTCCTTAGCGGGAGTCAGGTACAATGAGCAGTTCTTC	CASSPSLAGVRYNEQFF	TRBV5-4	TRBJ2-1	-	TRBD2
TGTGCCAGCAGTTTAGGGCGCACAGATACGCAGTATTTT	CASSLGRTDTQYF	TRBV12-3/TRBV12-4	TRBJ2-3	-	-
TGTGCCAGTAGTCTGGACATAAATAGCAATCAGCCCCAGCATTTT	CASSLDINSNQPQHF	TRBV19	TRBJ1-5	-	-
TGTGCCAGCACCCGGGGGGGACTTAGCACAGATACGCAGTATTTT	CASTRGGLSTDTQYF	TRBV27	TRBJ2-3	-	TRBD2
TGTGCCAGCAGCTTTTCTCCGGACAGGGTGAAGGAGACCCAGTACTTC	CASSFSPDRVKETQYF	TRBV11-2	TRBJ2-5	-	TRBD1
TGTGCCAGCAGTTATCAACTAGCGGACAATGAGCAGTTCTTC	CASSYQLADNEQFF	TRBV6-5	TRBJ2-1	-	TRBD2
TGTGCCAGCAGCTTAGGACAGGGGAGCTCCTACGAGCAGTACTTC	CASSLGQGSSYEQYF	TRBV7-2	TRBJ2-7	-	TRBD1
TGCGCCAGCAGCTTCACAGGGGGATCGGCCGGTGAGCAGTTCTTC	CASSFTGGSAGEQFF	TRBV5-1	TRBJ2-1	once	TRBD1
TGCGCCAGCAGCTTGTTCGGGGTGGTGACTGGAAACACCATATATTTT	CASSLFGVVTGNTIYF	TRBV5-1	TRBJ1-3	-	-
TGTGCCAGCAGCCGGCGGACTAGCGGGAGCGCAGATACGCAGTATTTT	CASSRRTSGSADTQYF	TRBV13	TRBJ2-3	-	TRBD2
TGTGCCAGCAGTCGGGGGGACCAAGAGACCCAGTACTTC	CASSRGDQETQYF	TRBV6-5	TRBJ2-5	-	TRBD2
TGTGCCAGCAGCTTAGGACACAGCTCCTATAATTCACCCCTCCACTTT	CASSLGHSSYNSPLHF	TRBV7-9	TRBJ1-6	-	-
TGTGCCAGCCAGCAACTCTTCCAGGGGGCGAAAAATGGCTACACCTTC	CASQQLFQGAKNGYTF	TRBV2	TRBJ1-2	-	TRBD1
TGCGCCAGCAGCTCCGGGACAGGGGAAGAGACCCAGTACTTC	CASSSGTGEETQYF	TRBV5-1	TRBJ2-5	-	TRBD1